The 26 T cell receptor beta chains presented below share a single source sample, sequenced in a study of pediatric ulcerative colitis. During colonoscopy, one to two rectal pinch biopsies were collected. TCRdb's copy holds only in-frame clones and misses some; the assay was immunoSEQ multiplex PCR. The sample lists 40,000 to 60,000 clones; about 79% were seen once. Source material: gut tissue. These receptors were collected from a girl aged 10-17 years with moderate ulcerative colitis.

The V and J genes are TRBV6-5 and TRBJ2-7; D is unresolved. Trimming took off 6 bases at V and 3 bases at J, with 9 bases between the two ends. Germline V gene data show CDR1 as MNHEY and CDR2 as SVGAGI. This CDR3 has 12 residues. CDR3 amino acids: CASSRTYYEQYF. DNA of the CDR3: TGTGCCAGCAGCCGAACGTACTACGAGCAGTACTTC.

The rearrangement joins TRBV2 to TRBJ2-5; a possible D gene is TRBD2 (6 bases). V dropped 3 bases and J dropped 5 bases, with 16 bases sitting between them. Germline lookup yields CDR1 SNHLY and CDR2 FYNNEI. The CDR3 consists of 15 residues. CDR3 loop: CASSDEGRPGETQYF. As DNA, the CDR3 is TGTGCCAGCAGTGATGAGGGGAGGCCCGGGGAGACCCAGTACTTC. Based on the CDR3 plus reference TRBV2 and TRBJ2-5, the full variable domain is EPEVTQTPSHQVTQMGQEVILRCVPISNHLYFYWYRQILGQKVEFLVSFYNNEISEKSEIFDDQFSVERPDGSNFTLKIRSTKLEDSAMYFCASSDEGRPGETQYFGPGTRLLVL.

The chain uses TRBV4-3 and TRBJ2-3, with TRBD2 matching 12 bases. V was clipped by 1 base and J by 6 bases; unmatched bases: 11. This CDR3 has 18 amino acids. Germline lookup yields CDR1 LGHNA and CDR2 YSLEER. This CDR3 is CASSQGSLAGGRLDTQYF. DNA for the CDR3: TGCGCCAGCAGCCAAGGCTCGCTAGCGGGGGGGCGGTTGGATACGCAGTATTTT.

V usage is TRBV29-1 and J usage is TRBJ2-7; 10 bases agree with TRBD1. V lost 4 bases to trimming and J lost 0 bases; unmatched junction nucleotides: 15. This CDR3 has 18 amino acids. Germline CDR1 reads SQVTM; CDR2 reads ANQGSEA. Here the CDR3 DNA reads TGCAGCGTTGGAACCGGGACAGGGGCACCATTGAGCTCCTACGAGCAGTACTTC. Protein sequence: CSVGTGTGAPLSSYEQYF.

CDR3 sequence: CASRPGLSGRAWRQETQYF. The CDR3 DNA reads as TGTGCCAGCAGACCAGGGCTTAGCGGGAGGGCCTGGAGGCAAGAGACCCAGTACTTC. The V gene is TRBV7-6, the J gene TRBJ2-5; 11 bases map to TRBD2. This CDR3 comprises 19 residues. CDR1 and CDR2 from the germline V gene are SGHVS and FNYEAQ. Trimming cost V 6 bases and J 2 bases; bases outside gene matches: 17. The full variable domain, its missing parts supplied by reference TRBV7-6 and TRBJ2-5, is GAGVSQSPRYKVTKRGQDVALRCDPISGHVSLYWYRQALGQGPEFLTYFNYEAQQDKSGLPNDRFSAERPEGSISTLTIQRTEQRDSAMYRCASRPGLSGRAWRQETQYFGPGTRLLVL.

The gene calls are TRBV10-3 and TRBJ1-1; a possible D gene is TRBD1 (5 bases). CDR3 length equals 15 residues. Germline V gene data show CDR1 as ENHRY and CDR2 as SYGVKD. Trimming removed 6 bases at V and 3 bases at J, with 17 bases between. The CDR3 is CAIRKTPGRDTEAFF. CDR3 in DNA: TGTGCCATCAGGAAGACCCCAGGGCGGGACACTGAAGCTTTCTTT.

The chain combines TRBV27 with TRBJ2-3; weak D call: TRBD1 (6 bases). Germline V gene lookup returns CDR1 MNHEY and CDR2 SMNVEV (reference sequence). Trimming cost V 8 bases and J 4 bases, with 13 bases left between them. This CDR3 comprises 13 residues. The CDR3 nucleotides read TGTGCCAGCCCGCTAGGGGGAGCAGATACGCAGTATTTT. This gives the protein CASPLGGADTQYF.

V is TRBV19 and J is TRBJ2-5; D is ambiguous. V lost 9 bases to trimming and J lost 2 bases, with 10 bases between them. CDR1 and CDR2 from the germline V gene are LNHDA and SQIVND (reference sequence). The length of the CDR3 is 12 residues. CDR3 loop: CASVDRQETQYF. The DNA of the CDR3 is TGTGCCAGCGTCGACCGTCAAGAGACCCAGTACTTC.

The V gene is TRBV12-5, the J gene TRBJ1-4; no definite D call. The V end lost 1 base, the J end lost 9 bases, and 27 bases lay between the germline ends. Germline values: CDR1 LGHNT, CDR2 FRNRAP. The CDR3 consists of 19 residues. The DNA for the CDR3 is TGTGCTAGTGGTTTGGGCGGTCAGCGGGATGAAAGGGATCTGAAAAAACTGTTTTTT. Translation: CASGLGGQRDERDLKKLFF.

The chain employs TRBV5-1 and TRBJ2-1; TRBD1 or TRBD2 may be the D gene (5 bases each). This CDR3 spans 15 amino acids. V dropped 2 bases and J dropped 2 bases, with 11 bases sitting between them. Germline loops: CDR1 SGHRS, CDR2 YFSETQ. The CDR3 is CASSFGRDPYNEQFF. For the CDR3, the DNA is TGCGCCAGCAGCTTTGGCAGGGACCCCTACAATGAGCAGTTCTTC.

The V and J genes are TRBV9 and TRBJ1-4; D gene ambiguous. V shed 2 bases and J shed 10 bases, with 12 bases lying between them. The CDR3 loop spans 13 amino acids. Germline values: CDR1 SGDLS, CDR2 YYNGEE. Written as DNA, the CDR3 is TGTGCCAGCAGCGTCGCCACAGTTGGAAAACTGTTTTTT. Its protein is CASSVATVGKLFF.

This clone was observed a handful of times. The chain carries TRBV5-5 and TRBJ1-2, with a tentative D call TRBD1 (5 bases). Deletions cut 0 bases from V and 4 bases from J, with 7 bases between. The CDR3 contains 13 residues. Germline loops: CDR1 SGHKS, CDR2 YYEKEE (reference sequence). The CDR3 sequence: CASSLAGTYGYTF. DNA of the CDR3: TGTGCCAGCAGCTTGGCCGGGACCTATGGCTACACCTTC. Variable domain in full (rest from reference TRBV5-5 and TRBJ1-2): DAGVTQSPTHLIKTRGQQVTLRCSPISGHKSVSWYQQVLGQGPQFIFQYYEKEERGRGNFPDRFSARQFPNYSSELNVNALLLGDSALYLCASSLAGTYGYTFGSGTRLTVV.

This sequence joins TRBV30 and TRBJ1-2; D is possibly TRBD1 (5 bases). The CDR3 loop spans 11 amino acids. Germline assignment: CDR1 GTSNPN and CDR2 SVGIG (reference sequence). Trimming took 4 bases from V and 6 from J, leaving 9 bases between them. The CDR3 DNA is TGTGCCTGGATGGGGGGGAATGGCTACACCTTC. Translated, it gives CAWMGGNGYTF.

V is TRBV30 and J is TRBJ2-1; the D is unclear. Germline V gene lookup returns CDR1 GTSNPN and CDR2 SVGIG (reference sequence). The CDR3 consists of 12 residues. Trimming removed 3 bases from V and 4 bases from J, with 7 bases in between. CDR3 DNA sequence: TGTGCCTGGAGGGGTCAGTACAATGAGCAGTTCTTC. The encoded protein is CAWRGQYNEQFF. Full variable domain (outside the CDR3, taken from reference TRBV30 and TRBJ2-1): SQTIHQWPATLVQPVGSPLSLECTVEGTSNPNLYWYRQAAGRGLQLLFYSVGIGQISSEVPQNLSASRPQDRQFILSSKKLLLSDSGFYLCAWRGQYNEQFFGPGTRLTVL.

The V call is TRBV7-7, the J call TRBJ2-3, with D tentatively TRBD2 (6 bases). Per germline, CDR1 SSHAT and CDR2 FNYEAQ (reference sequence). This CDR3 comprises 15 residues. V lost 1 base, J lost 2 bases, and 10 bases lay in between. The CDR3 spells CASSLGWEDTDTQYF. CDR3 coding DNA: TGTGCCAGCAGCTTAGGGTGGGAGGACACAGATACGCAGTATTTT.

V gene TRBV5-1 combines with J gene TRBJ2-7; tentatively, D is TRBD2 (5 bases). The CDR3 is made up of 14 amino acids. Per germline, CDR1 SGHRS and CDR2 YFSETQ. Between the trimmed V and J ends, which lost 4 bases and 6 bases, there was a span of 17 bases. Here the CDR3 DNA reads TGCGCCAGCAGCCCGGAGGCTAGTCTTGGCGAGCAGTACTTC. This sequence encodes CASSPEASLGEQYF.

This clone turned up a few times. The V gene is TRBV7-9, the J gene TRBJ2-7; maybe TRBD2 (6 bases). This CDR3 comprises 13 residues. With 4 bases removed from V and 3 bases from J, the gap between germline ends came to 10 bases. Germline CDR1 and CDR2: SEHNR and FQNEAQ (reference sequence). The CDR3 region is CASSSRGVYEQYF. The CDR3 region has the DNA TGTGCCAGCAGCTCCCGCGGGGTCTACGAGCAGTACTTC. The whole variable domain, filled in from reference TRBV7-9 and TRBJ2-7, reads DTGVSQNPRHKITKRGQNVTFRCDPISEHNRLYWYRQTLGQGPEFLTYFQNEAQLEKSRLLSDRFSAERPKGSFSTLEIQRTEQGDSAMYLCASSSRGVYEQYFGPGTRLTVT.

The CDR3 DNA reads as TGTGCCAGCAGCGAAGGGACGGAGGAAATCCTAAACTATGGCTACACCTTC. This translates into CASSEGTEEILNYGYTF. The rearrangement joins TRBV4-2 to TRBJ1-2; weak D call: TRBD1 (5 bases). The CDR3 extends over 17 amino acids. Trimming pared 5 bases from V and 2 bases from J, leaving 21 bases between. Germline CDR1 LGHNA, CDR2 YNFKEQ.

The chain uses TRBV7-2 and TRBJ2-5; maybe TRBD2 (6 bases). The V end lost 1 base, the J end lost 7 bases, and 13 bases lay between the germline ends. This CDR3 is 14 amino acids long. Looked up from germline, CDR1 is SGHTA and CDR2 is FQGNSA. CDR3 coding DNA: TGTGCCAGCAGCTTAGAGGCGGGGAGGACGACCCAGTACTTC. Translated: CASSLEAGRTTQYF.

The genes are TRBV11-1 and TRBJ2-5, with 9 bases that match TRBD2. With 2 bases clipped from V and 4 bases from J, the junction kept 2 bases outside the gene matches. CDR3 size: 14 residues. Germline CDR1 and CDR2: SGHAT and FQDESV (reference sequence). In nucleotides, the CDR3 is TGTGCCAGCAGCTTATCAGCGGGGGGAGAGACCCAGTACTTC. Encoded protein: CASSLSAGGETQYF.

The chain links TRBV7-2 to TRBJ1-1; D gene unclear. Trimming removed 5 bases at V and 1 base at J, with 8 bases between. The CDR3 is 13 residues long. Germline-derived CDR1 and CDR2 are SGHTA and FQGNSA. The CDR3 coding sequence is TGTGCCAGCAGCAAAGACTCGAACACTGAAGCTTTCTTT. This codes for CASSKDSNTEAFF.

The rearrangement joins TRBV28 to TRBJ2-1, with 10 positions matching TRBD2. V lost 5 bases to trimming and J lost 9 bases; unmatched junction nucleotides: 4. The CDR3 contains 13 residues. Germline CDR1 MDHEN, CDR2 SYDVKM. The CDR3 region is CASSPGLAIEQFF. The CDR3, as DNA: TGTGCCAGCAGTCCGGGACTAGCGATTGAGCAGTTCTTC.

The CDR3 spells CASSYDRSPLEQYF. The CDR3 bases are TGCGCCAGCAGCTACGACAGGTCCCCCCTCGAGCAGTACTTC. The chain uses TRBV5-1 and TRBJ2-7; possibly TRBD1 for D (6 bases). The V gene lost 3 bases and the J gene lost 6 bases, with 16 bases spanning the gap. CDR3 length: 14 residues. The germline CDR1 and CDR2 sequences are SGHRS and YFSETQ. Drawing the rest from reference TRBV5-1 and TRBJ2-7, the complete variable domain is KAGVTQTPRYLIKTRGQQVTLSCSPISGHRSVSWYQQTPGQGLQFLFEYFSETQRNKGNFPGRFSGRQFSNSRSEMNVSTLELGDSALYLCASSYDRSPLEQYFGPGTRLTVT.

This rearrangement joins TRBV30 to TRBJ1-5; D is ambiguous. V lost 2 bases and J 1 base, leaving 6 bases between the germline ends. CDR1 and CDR2 (germline): GTSNPN, SVGIG (reference sequence). The CDR3 contains 13 residues. CDR3 residues: CAWSPVSNQPQHF. CDR3 DNA: TGTGCCTGGAGTCCTGTCAGCAATCAGCCCCAGCATTTT.

The V and J genes are TRBV7-8 and TRBJ1-1; 7 nucleotides agree with TRBD1. V gave up 2 bases and J gave up 3 bases; unmatched junction bases: 12. Germline assignment: CDR1 SGHVS and CDR2 FQNEAQ. The CDR3 is 17 residues long. The DNA for the CDR3 is TGTGCCAGCAGCTTATGGGGCGAGGGGGCGCGATACACTGAAGCTTTCTTT. It encodes CASSLWGEGARYTEAFF.

The rearrangement joins TRBV19 to TRBJ2-2; no clear D. V was shortened by 10 bases and J by 0 bases, with 12 bases between the two germline ends. The CDR3 is 14 residues long. Germline assignment: CDR1 LNHDA and CDR2 SQIVND (reference sequence). This CDR3 is CATSDGANTGELFF. The CDR3 DNA sequence: TGTGCCACCTCTGACGGAGCGAACACCGGGGAGCTGTTTTTT.